The 8 T cell receptor beta chains below were found in one sample sequenced in a study of CD8+ T cells in alopecia areata. Treatment defined: oral pan-JAK inhibitor, 5-10 mg twice daily. Extraction of RNA preceded its reverse transcription into cDNA, which served as the sequencing template. Method: immunoSEQ multiplex PCR; TCRdb's copy keeps in-frame clones and lacks some. The sample holds 150,000 to 200,000 clones; approximately 65% are singletons and the top ten take approximately 0.91%. This sample comprised CD4+ T cells sorted from blood, obtained at week 4, from a patient treated with tofacitinib. The receptor set was obtained from a human donor with alopecia areata.

The chain recombines TRBV30 with TRBJ1-2, with a tentative D call TRBD1 (5 bases). Germline CDR1 GTSNPN, CDR2 SVGIG (reference sequence). Trimming took 3 bases from V and 3 from J, leaving 11 bases between them. This CDR3 comprises 13 residues. The CDR3 region has the DNA TGTGCCTGGAGAATGGGCAGGGACTATGGCTACACCTTC. Residues: CAWRMGRDYGYTF.

The sample holds a few counts of this clone. The chain couples TRBV7-9 to TRBJ2-7, with 9 positions matching TRBD1. V trimming: 5 bases; J trimming: 3 bases; junction bases outside the gene matches: 5. The germline CDR1 and CDR2 sequences are SEHNR and FQNEAQ (reference sequence). The CDR3 totals 14 residues. This CDR3 is CASSPNRGLYEQYF. The CDR3 nucleotides read TGTGCCAGCAGCCCAAACAGGGGGCTCTACGAGCAGTACTTC.

This sequence joins TRBV6-6 and TRBJ2-7, with TRBD1 as a possible D gene (6 bases). Germline V gene sequence: CDR1 MNHNY, CDR2 SVGAGI (reference sequence). The germline V and J ends were trimmed by 1 base and 2 bases, with 9 bases remaining between them. The CDR3 runs to 14 residues. In nucleotides, the CDR3 is TGTGCCAGCAGTTACTGGGGGACAACCTACGAGCAGTACTTC. Translation: CASSYWGTTYEQYF.

This chain uses TRBV29-1 with TRBJ1-2; D gene ambiguous. Germline V lookup: CDR1 SQVTM, CDR2 ANQGSEA. Deletions cut 1 base from V and 2 bases from J, with 8 bases between. The CDR3 is 13 amino acids. CDR3 bases: TGCAGCGTTGAAGTAAAAGGGAACTATGGCTACACCTTC. This gives the protein CSVEVKGNYGYTF.

The chain is built from TRBV29-1 and TRBJ2-5, with 14 positions matching TRBD2. In germline, CDR1 is SQVTM, CDR2 ANQGSEA. The CDR3 loop spans 14 amino acids. J gave up 1 base and V 6 bases, and 1 base lay outside the gene matches. CDR3 sequence (DNA): TGCAGCGTGGGACTAGCGGGGGTCCAAGAGACCCAGTACTTC. This translates into CSVGLAGVQETQYF.

J is TRBJ2-5 and V is TRBV25-1; D not resolved. V gave up 6 bases and J gave up 1 base, with 12 bases separating them. The V gene's germline CDR1 is MGHDK and CDR2 SYGVNS. This CDR3 region has 14 residues. The CDR3 DNA is TGTGCCAGCAGCAAATACGGCTCCCAAGAGACCCAGTACTTC. Encoded protein: CASSKYGSQETQYF.

The gene calls are TRBV29-1 and TRBJ2-1; D is uncertain. V lost 7 bases to trimming and J lost 5 bases, with 15 bases between them. Germline V gene data show CDR1 as SQVTM and CDR2 as ANQGSEA. The CDR3 runs to 13 residues. The CDR3 sequence: CSAGPRSDNEQFF. CDR3 DNA: TGCAGCGCCGGGCCCAGGAGCGACAATGAGCAGTTCTTC.

As regards this clone: Germline and junction disagree at one end, which may indicate a read error. The J gene is TRBJ2-5, the V gene TRBV4-3; D not resolved. Germline loops: CDR1 LGHNA, CDR2 YSLEER. This CDR3 is built from 16 residues. The CDR3 DNA sequence: TGCGCCAGCAGCAAAGAGGTCACAGTCCGATCGGAGACCCAGTACTTC. Protein product: CASSKEVTVRSETQYF.